This T cell receptor (beta chain) was retrieved from a study of T cells in Graves' hyperthyroidism and ophthalmopathy. Using RNA transcripts as the source, TCR beta CDR3 regions were amplified. HTBI primers were used for first-round RT-PCR of the TCR CDR3. TCRdb fed the multiplex PCR reads into MiXCR, producing one record per CDR3 protein. The table lists hundreds of thousands of distinct CDR3 sequences, over 12% of them singletons. This clonotype has ten or more counts. The CDR3 has 11 residues. V was pared by 3 bases and J by 8 bases, with 4 bases between. The V gene's germline CDR1 is WSHSY and CDR2 SAAADI. Inclusion characteristics of ophthalmopathy patients comprised a Clinical Activity Score of at least 3, a NOSPECS grade of at least 4, and duration under 3 months. Uncontrolled infection, other autoimmune disease, pregnancy or lactation barred patients from enrollment. Every diagnosis used clinical symptoms, serum thyroxine and TRAb, thyroid ultrasound and orbital computed tomography. PBMCs were obtained from approximately 10 ml fresh peripheral blood.

This chain links TRBV10-2 with TRBJ2-2; D remains unclear. This clonotype was obtained from a man aged 50 to 60 with Graves' ophthalmopathy. The material sequenced was blood. In nucleotides, the CDR3 is TGCGCCAGCAGTGACGAAGGGGAGCTGTTTTTT. Its protein is CASSDEGELFF.